This TCR beta chain was captured in a study of cytomegalovirus exposure and HLA in healthy donors. Whole-study context: Early released data had tens of millions of unique TCRs, all coming from HLA-typed donors.

General observations from the study: Excluded: some indistinguishable V segments such as TRBV6-2 and TRBV6-3. As immune exposure information, only CMV serostatus was available.

PCR was performed using 60 Vbeta and 13 Jbeta primers. TCRdb's table, derived via immunoSEQ multiplex PCR, lists solely in-frame clones and lacks some. The repertoire includes over 100,000 clones, about four fifths of them detected once, and 2.5% to 3% sits in the top ten. Germline-derived CDR1 and CDR2 are GTSNPN and SVGIG (reference sequence). V lost 4 bases to trimming and J lost 5 bases, with 24 bases between them. The CDR3 runs 17 residues. Regarding this clone: The antigen is not known.

This clonotype was sampled from a woman between 18 and 29 years old in good health and CMV-seropositive. The source material was PBMCs. This chain links TRBV30 with TRBJ2-4; D might be TRBD2 (7 bases). In DNA, the CDR3 is TGTGCCTGGACTCCCTGGTCTCTAGGGGAGGGGGAAAACATTCAGTACTTC. This translates into CAWTPWSLGEGENIQYF.